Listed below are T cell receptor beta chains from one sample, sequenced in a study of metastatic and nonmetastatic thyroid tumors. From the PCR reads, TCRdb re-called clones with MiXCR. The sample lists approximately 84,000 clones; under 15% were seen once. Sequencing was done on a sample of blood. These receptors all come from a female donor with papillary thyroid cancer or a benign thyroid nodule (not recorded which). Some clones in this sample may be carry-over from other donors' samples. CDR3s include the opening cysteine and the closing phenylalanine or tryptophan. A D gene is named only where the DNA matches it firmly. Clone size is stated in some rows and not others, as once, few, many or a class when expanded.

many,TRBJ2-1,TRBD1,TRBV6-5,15,TGTGCCAGCAGTTCCGGGACAGGGGGCTACAATGAGCAGTTCTTC,CASSSGTGGYNEQFF
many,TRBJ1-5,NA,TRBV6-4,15,TGTGCCAGCAGTTTGGAGGGGGGATGGAATCAGCCCCAGCATTTT,CASSLEGGWNQPQHF
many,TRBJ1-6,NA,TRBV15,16,TGTGCCACCAGCAGAGCCCTGACAGCCCCGATCTCGCCCCTCCACTTT,CATSRALTAPISPLHF
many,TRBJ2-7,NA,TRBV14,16,TGTGCCAGCAGCCAAGGACCATGGACAGACGACTACGAGCAGTACTTC,CASSQGPWTDDYEQYF
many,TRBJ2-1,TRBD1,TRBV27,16,TGTGCCAGCAGCCGTACCCCAGGGGGCTCCTACAATGAGCAGTTCTTC,CASSRTPGGSYNEQFF
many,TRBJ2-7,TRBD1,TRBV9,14,TGTGCCAGCAGCGTAGGGACAGGGCCCTACGAGCAGTACTTC,CASSVGTGPYEQYF
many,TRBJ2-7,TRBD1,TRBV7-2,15,TGTGCCAGCAGCTCTCAACCCAGGACAGGGGACGAGCAGTACTTC,CASSSQPRTGDEQYF
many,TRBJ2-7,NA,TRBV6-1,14,TGTGCCAGCAGTGGCAGAGGATCGCTCAGCGAGCAGTACTTC,CASSGRGSLSEQYF
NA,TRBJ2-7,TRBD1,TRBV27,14,TGTGTCAGCAGCAGACAGGGGGCAAGATACGAGCAGTACTTC,CVSSRQGARYEQYF
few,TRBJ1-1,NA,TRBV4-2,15,TGTGCCAGCAGCCGACTCGCAGGCAGTTACACTGAAGCTTTCTTT,CASSRLAGSYTEAFF
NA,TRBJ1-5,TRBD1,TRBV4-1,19,TGCGCCAGCAGCCAAGTTTTATCCCGGGACAGGGCGGTGGGTCAGCCCCAGCATTTT,CASSQVLSRDRAVGQPQHF
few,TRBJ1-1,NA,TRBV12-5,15,TGTGCTAGTGTTCAACGTCCGGCCGTAGATTGTGTGGCTTTCTTT,CASVQRPAVDCVAFF
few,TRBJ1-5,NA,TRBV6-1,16,TGTGCCAGCAGTGATCATGAACGGGTGCAAGGTCATCCCCAGCATTTT,CASSDHERVQGHPQHF
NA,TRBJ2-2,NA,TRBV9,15,TGTGCCATCATCCTCTCTCCGACAGGCACCGGGGAGCTGTTTTTT,CAIILSPTGTGELFF
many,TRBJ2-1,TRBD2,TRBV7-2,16,TGTGCCAGCAGCCCGCGGACTAGCGGGGGTAACAATGAGCAGTTCTTC,CASSPRTSGGNNEQFF
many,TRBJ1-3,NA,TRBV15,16,TGTGCCACCAGCAGAAGGACAGCTAGCTCTGGAAACACCATATATTTT,CATSRRTASSGNTIYF
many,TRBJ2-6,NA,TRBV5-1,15,TGCGCCAGCAGCTTGGGAGGGCATGGGGCCAACGTCCTGACTTTC,CASSLGGHGANVLTF
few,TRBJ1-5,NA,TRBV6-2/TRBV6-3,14,TGTGCCATCCAAGGGAATGGGCCGGATCAGCCCCAGCATTTT,CAIQGNGPDQPQHF
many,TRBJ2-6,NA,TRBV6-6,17,TGTGCCAGCAGTTACTATCTCAGGGCGGAAGGGGCCAACGTCCTGACTTTC,CASSYYLRAEGANVLTF
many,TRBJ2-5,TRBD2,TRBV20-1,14,TGCAGTGCTAGTCCGTCGACTAGCGGAGAGGCCCAGTACTTC,CSASPSTSGEAQYF
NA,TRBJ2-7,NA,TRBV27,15,TGTGCCAGCAGTTTAATCAGCGGCGGGGCCTCCGAGCAGTACTTC,CASSLISGGASEQYF
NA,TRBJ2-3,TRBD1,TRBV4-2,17,TGTGCCAGCAGCCTGTCCGTGACAGGGATGAGCACAGATACGCAGTATTTT,CASSLSVTGMSTDTQYF
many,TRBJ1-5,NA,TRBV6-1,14,TGTGCCAGCAGTGAAGCGCTTCGGGGACAGCCCCAGCATTTT,CASSEALRGQPQHF
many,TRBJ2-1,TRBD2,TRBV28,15,TGTGCCAGCACCGCCGCGGGGGGGCCGAACAATGAGCAGTTCTTC,CASTAAGGPNNEQFF
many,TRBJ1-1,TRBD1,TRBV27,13,TGTGCCAGCAGTTTCTCCGGGACAGGAGAAGCTTTCTTT,CASSFSGTGEAFF
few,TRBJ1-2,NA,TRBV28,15,TGTGCCAGCAGACGGCTAATGATGGGGGGTGGTGGCTACACCTTC,CASRRLMMGGGGYTF
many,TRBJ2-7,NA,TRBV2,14,TGTGCCAGCAGTGAACTAGCACAGAGCTACGAGCAGTACTTC,CASSELAQSYEQYF
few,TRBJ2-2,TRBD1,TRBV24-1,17,TGTGCCACCAGTGAGCCTAATGTACAGGGGCTTGCCGGGGAGCTGTTTTTT,CATSEPNVQGLAGELFF
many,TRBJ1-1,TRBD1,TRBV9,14,TGTGCCAGCAGCGAGGGGGCAAAGAACACTGAAGCTTTCTTT,CASSEGAKNTEAFF
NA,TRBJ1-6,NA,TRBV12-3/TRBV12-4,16,TGCGCCAGCAGTTTGATGGGGAAGTCCTATAATTCACCCCTCCACTTT,CASSLMGKSYNSPLHF
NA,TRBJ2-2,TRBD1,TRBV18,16,TGTGCCAGCTCACGAGAGATGACAGGGTATACCGGGGAGCTGTTTTTT,CASSREMTGYTGELFF
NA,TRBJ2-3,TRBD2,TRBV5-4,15,TGTGCCAGCACCCCCGGGGGGGCCAACACAGATACGCAGTATTTT,CASTPGGANTDTQYF
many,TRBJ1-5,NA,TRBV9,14,TGTGCCAGCAGCGTCGGTCCGGACAATCAGCCCCAGCATTTT,CASSVGPDNQPQHF
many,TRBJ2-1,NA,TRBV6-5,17,TGTGCCAGCAGTTATGGATGGGGACCCCGGTCCTACAATGAGCAGTTCTTC,CASSYGWGPRSYNEQFF